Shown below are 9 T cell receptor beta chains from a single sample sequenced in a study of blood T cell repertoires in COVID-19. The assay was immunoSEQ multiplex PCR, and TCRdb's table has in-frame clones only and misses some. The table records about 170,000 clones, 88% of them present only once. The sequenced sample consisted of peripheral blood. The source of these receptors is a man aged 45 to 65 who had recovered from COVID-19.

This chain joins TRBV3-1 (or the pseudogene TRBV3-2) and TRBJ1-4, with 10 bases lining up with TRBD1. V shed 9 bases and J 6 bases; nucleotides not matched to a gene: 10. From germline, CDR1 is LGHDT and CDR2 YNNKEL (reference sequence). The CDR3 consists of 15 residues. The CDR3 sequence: CASHPSGQGDEKLFF. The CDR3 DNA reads TGTGCCAGTCACCCCTCCGGACAGGGGGATGAAAAACTGTTTTTT.

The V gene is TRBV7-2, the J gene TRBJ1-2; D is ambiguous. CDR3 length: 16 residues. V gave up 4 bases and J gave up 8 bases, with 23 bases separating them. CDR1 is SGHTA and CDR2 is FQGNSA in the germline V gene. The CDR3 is CASSSTKVAGVRGYTF. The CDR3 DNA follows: TGTGCCAGCAGCTCCACAAAGGTAGCCGGAGTTAGAGGCTACACCTTC.

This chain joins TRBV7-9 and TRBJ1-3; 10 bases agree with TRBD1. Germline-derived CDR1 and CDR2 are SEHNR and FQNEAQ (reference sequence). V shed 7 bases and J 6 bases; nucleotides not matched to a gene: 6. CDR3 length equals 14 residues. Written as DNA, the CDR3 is TGTGCCAGCATTCCGGGACAGGGGTTAAACACCATATATTTT. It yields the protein CASIPGQGLNTIYF.

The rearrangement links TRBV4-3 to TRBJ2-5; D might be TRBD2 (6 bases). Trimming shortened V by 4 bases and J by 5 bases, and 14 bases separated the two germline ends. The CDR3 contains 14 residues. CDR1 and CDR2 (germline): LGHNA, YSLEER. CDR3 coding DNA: TGCGCCAGCAGCCCGGGACTCCCGGGGGAGACCCAGTACTTC. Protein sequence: CASSPGLPGETQYF.

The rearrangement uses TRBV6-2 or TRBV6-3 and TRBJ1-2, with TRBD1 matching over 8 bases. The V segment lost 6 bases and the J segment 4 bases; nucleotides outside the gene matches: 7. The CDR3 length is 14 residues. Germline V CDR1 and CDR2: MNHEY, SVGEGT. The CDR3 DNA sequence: TGTGCCAGCAGCGACCACAGGGGGATCTATGGCTACACCTTC. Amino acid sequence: CASSDHRGIYGYTF.

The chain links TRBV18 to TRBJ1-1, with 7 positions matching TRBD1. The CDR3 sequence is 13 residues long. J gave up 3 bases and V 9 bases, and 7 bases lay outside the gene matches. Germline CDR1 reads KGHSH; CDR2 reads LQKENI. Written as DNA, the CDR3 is TGTGCCAGTCGCCTTCAGGGGGACACTGAAGCTTTCTTT. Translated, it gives CASRLQGDTEAFF.

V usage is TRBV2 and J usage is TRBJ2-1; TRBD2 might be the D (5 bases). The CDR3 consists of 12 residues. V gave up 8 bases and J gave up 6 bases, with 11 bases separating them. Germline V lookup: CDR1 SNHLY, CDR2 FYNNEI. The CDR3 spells CASYLLANEQFF. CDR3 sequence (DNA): TGTGCCAGCTATTTGCTAGCCAATGAGCAGTTCTTC. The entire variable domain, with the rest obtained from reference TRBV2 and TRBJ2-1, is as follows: EPEVTQTPSHQVTQMGQEVILRCVPISNHLYFYWYRQILGQKVEFLVSFYNNEISEKSEIFDDQFSVERPDGSNFTLKIRSTKLEDSAMYFCASYLLANEQFFGPGTRLTVL.

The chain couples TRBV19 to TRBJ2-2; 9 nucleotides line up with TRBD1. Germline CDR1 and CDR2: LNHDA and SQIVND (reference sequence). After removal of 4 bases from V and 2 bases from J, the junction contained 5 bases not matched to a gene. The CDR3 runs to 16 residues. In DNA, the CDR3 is TGTGCCAGTAGTAGGGGGACAGGGACAAACACCGGGGAGCTGTTTTTT. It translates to CASSRGTGTNTGELFF.

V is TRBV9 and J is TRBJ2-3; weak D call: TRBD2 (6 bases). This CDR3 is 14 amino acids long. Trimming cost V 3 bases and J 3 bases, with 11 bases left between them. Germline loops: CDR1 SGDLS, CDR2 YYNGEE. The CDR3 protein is CASSAGGITDTQYF. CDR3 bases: TGTGCCAGCAGCGCCGGGGGTATTACAGATACGCAGTATTTT. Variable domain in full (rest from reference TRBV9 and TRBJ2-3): DSGVTQTPKHLITATGQRVTLRCSPRSGDLSVYWYQQSLDQGLQFLIQYYNGEERAKGNILERFSAQQFPDLHSELNLSSLELGDSALYFCASSAGGITDTQYFGPGTRLTVL.